This passage covers 18 T cell receptor beta chains from one sample sequenced in a study of pediatric ulcerative colitis. Method: immunoSEQ multiplex PCR; TCRdb's copy keeps in-frame clones and lacks some. The repertoire consists of more than 50,000 clones, with 77% occurring once and the leading ten covering about 5.2%. What was sequenced was blood. These receptors came from a boy younger than 18 with moderate ulcerative colitis.

This clone has more than one count but fewer than ten. V usage is TRBV7-9 and J usage is TRBJ1-2; D unresolved. Trimming cost V 5 bases and J 2 bases, with 9 bases left between them. Per the germline V gene, CDR1 is SEHNR and CDR2 is FQNEAQ (reference sequence). The CDR3 spans 13 residues. CDR3 in DNA: TGTGCCAGCAGCGGTTCGGGGAACTATGGCTACACCTTC. Translation: CASSGSGNYGYTF.

This clone was detected only a few times. The chain recombines TRBV30 with TRBJ1-1; D unclear. Germline loops: CDR1 GTSNPN, CDR2 SVGIG (reference sequence). This CDR3 contains 15 residues. V lost 0 bases to trimming and J lost 0 bases, with 11 bases between them. As DNA, the CDR3 is TGTGCCTGGAGTGTACGAAGGCAGATGAACACTGAAGCTTTCTTT. This sequence encodes CAWSVRRQMNTEAFF. The whole variable domain, filled in from reference TRBV30 and TRBJ1-1, reads SQTIHQWPATLVQPVGSPLSLECTVEGTSNPNLYWYRQAAGRGLQLLFYSVGIGQISSEVPQNLSASRPQDRQFILSSKKLLLSDSGFYLCAWSVRRQMNTEAFFGQGTRLTVV.

The chain employs TRBV5-1 and TRBJ1-2; D is undetermined. Germline V gene sequence: CDR1 SGHRS, CDR2 YFSETQ. The CDR3 runs to 14 residues. V was trimmed by 0 bases and J by 2 bases, leaving 8 bases between them. The CDR3 is CASSLGVANYGYTF. The CDR3 DNA sequence: TGCGCCAGCAGCTTGGGGGTGGCCAACTATGGCTACACCTTC.

This clone was detected only once. This chain uses TRBV28 with TRBJ1-2, with D tentatively TRBD1 (6 bases). This CDR3 is built from 13 residues. The ends were cut back, 2 bases at V and 7 bases at J, with 11 bases in the middle. From germline, CDR1 is MDHEN and CDR2 SYDVKM. CDR3 in amino acids: CASSLPGAGGYTF. CDR3 nucleotides: TGTGCCAGCAGTTTACCGGGGGCGGGTGGCTACACCTTC.

V is TRBV28 and J is TRBJ1-1, with TRBD1 identical over 8 bases. V gave up 3 bases and J gave up 3 bases; unmatched junction bases: 6. Per the germline V gene, CDR1 is MDHEN and CDR2 is SYDVKM. CDR3 length: 15 amino acids. The DNA for the CDR3 is TGTGCCAGCAGTTTGGGGACAGGCCGTTACACTGAAGCTTTCTTT. As protein: CASSLGTGRYTEAFF.

The chain recombines TRBV5-1 with TRBJ1-1; possibly TRBD1 for D (6 bases). The length of the CDR3 is 16 residues. From germline, CDR1 is SGHRS and CDR2 YFSETQ. The germline V and J ends were trimmed by 0 bases and 4 bases, with 16 bases remaining between them. CDR3 sequence reads: CASSLGAGLGGTEAFF. The CDR3 DNA is TGCGCCAGCAGCTTGGGGGCAGGCCTAGGGGGCACTGAAGCTTTCTTT.

V usage is TRBV6-1 and J usage is TRBJ2-5; TRBD1 matches 7 bases. CDR3 length: 14 amino acids. Trimming at V came to 4 bases and at J to 2 bases, leaving 4 bases not matched to a gene. Germline values: CDR1 MNHNS, CDR2 SASEGT. In nucleotides, the CDR3 is TGTGCCAGCAGTGGGGCAGGGGGTCAAGAGACCCAGTACTTC. Its translation: CASSGAGGQETQYF.

The chain joins TRBV10-2 to TRBJ2-2; 8 bases are a match to TRBD1. Germline V gene lookup returns CDR1 WSHSY and CDR2 SAAADI. The CDR3 spans 16 residues. V lost 5 bases and J lost 4; bases outside the gene matches: 9. Written as DNA, the CDR3 is TGCGCCAGCAGTCTGACAGGGGCGGGTGGCACCGGGGAGCTGTTTTTT. This gives the protein CASSLTGAGGTGELFF.

This clone showed up just a few times. The chain couples TRBV19 to TRBJ2-2; D unclear. V dropped 7 bases and J dropped 5 bases, with 8 bases sitting between them. CDR3 size: 12 residues. CDR1 and CDR2 from the germline V gene are LNHDA and SQIVND (reference sequence). CDR3 protein: CASMFRTGELFF. CDR3 DNA sequence: TGTGCCAGTATGTTCCGTACCGGGGAGCTGTTTTTT.

The V gene is TRBV7-3, the J gene TRBJ2-2; D is undetermined. The CDR3 extends over 14 amino acids. Germline CDR1 is SGHTA and CDR2 is FQGTGA. The V and J ends lost 2 bases and 7 bases respectively, with 11 bases between them. This CDR3 reads CASSLWGTGGELFF. The DNA for the CDR3 is TGTGCCAGCAGCTTATGGGGTACGGGCGGGGAGCTGTTTTTT.

This clone came up a few times. The V and J genes are TRBV4-1 and TRBJ2-3; D unresolved. CDR1 is MGHRA and CDR2 is YSYEKL in the germline V gene. The CDR3 totals 13 residues. Trimming took 0 bases from V and 6 from J, leaving 7 bases between them. The CDR3 loop is CASSQDARDTQYF. The DNA for the CDR3 is TGCGCCAGCAGCCAAGACGCGCGTGATACGCAGTATTTT.

The chain recombines TRBV5-1 with TRBJ2-2; 11 bases align to TRBD2. The CDR3 contains 16 residues. V dropped 4 bases and J dropped 1; count of bases not matched to a gene: 3. Germline V gene data show CDR1 as SGHRS and CDR2 as YFSETQ. DNA of the CDR3: TGCGCCAGCAGCCTTACTAGCGGGGGGAACACCGGGGAGCTGTTTTTT. It is translated as CASSLTSGGNTGELFF.

This clone is a singleton in its sample. CDR3 in DNA: TGTGCCAGCAGCTTGGCCCTAACTGGTGTCATCAGGGGTGGCTACACCTTC. It codes for CASSLALTGVIRGGYTF. The V gene is TRBV5-4, the J gene TRBJ1-2, with D tentatively TRBD1 (6 bases). V was trimmed by 0 bases and J by 7 bases, leaving 22 bases between them. The CDR3 runs to 17 residues. Germline CDR1 and CDR2: SGHNT and YYREEE (reference sequence). Full variable domain (missing parts from reference TRBV5-4 and TRBJ1-2): ETGVTQSPTHLIKTRGQQVTLRCSSQSGHNTVSWYQQALGQGPQFIFQYYREEENGRGNFPPRFSGLQFPNYSSELNVNALELDDSALYLCASSLALTGVIRGGYTFGSGTRLTVV.

The chain employs TRBV6-5 and TRBJ2-7, with 10 bases lining up with TRBD2. From germline, CDR1 is MNHEY and CDR2 SVGAGI. This CDR3 contains 14 residues. J lost 5 bases, V lost 2 bases, and 3 bases had no gene match. The CDR3 DNA is TGTGCCAGCAGTTACGGGACTAGCGTCGACGAGCAGTACTTC. It is translated as CASSYGTSVDEQYF.

This clone was counted only a few times. J is TRBJ1-4 and V is TRBV30, with a possible D match to TRBD1 (5 bases). V shed 4 bases and J shed 4 bases, with 10 bases lying between them. Germline loops: CDR1 GTSNPN, CDR2 SVGIG (reference sequence). The CDR3 extends over 13 amino acids. The CDR3 protein is CAWMGQNNEKLFF. In DNA form, the CDR3 reads TGTGCCTGGATGGGGCAGAATAATGAAAAACTGTTTTTT.

The CDR3 sequence is CASSETGRYGYTF. Written as DNA, the CDR3 is TGTGCCAGCAGTGAAACAGGGAGGTATGGCTACACCTTC. The V gene is TRBV6-1, the J gene TRBJ1-2, with D maybe TRBD1 (6 bases). The CDR3 extends over 13 amino acids. Germline V gene sequence: CDR1 MNHNS, CDR2 SASEGT. V dropped 2 bases and J dropped 5 bases, with 9 bases sitting between them.

The chain links TRBV27 to TRBJ2-6; D is unclear. The CDR3 totals 15 residues. V was cut by 1 base and J by 0 bases, with 4 bases left in between. Germline V gene data show CDR1 as MNHEY and CDR2 as SMNVEV (reference sequence). Here the CDR3 reads CASSLLGSGANVLTF. The CDR3 DNA reads as TGTGCCAGCAGTTTATTAGGCTCTGGGGCCAACGTCCTGACTTTC.

This clone was recorded once. V gene TRBV7-2 combines with J gene TRBJ1-2, with TRBD1 identical over 8 bases. Per the germline V gene, CDR1 is SGHTA and CDR2 is FQGNSA. V dropped 3 bases and J dropped 4; count of bases not matched to a gene: 10. The CDR3 runs 16 residues. The CDR3: CASSFLRQGAFYGYTF. In nucleotides, the CDR3 is TGTGCCAGCAGCTTCCTTAGGCAGGGGGCCTTCTATGGCTACACCTTC.